Reported below is one T cell receptor beta chain. This clonotype has more than one count but fewer than ten. The clone's antigen remains unknown. No base qualities exist here, and no much larger clone lies one base off it. The sample is drawn from a study of blood T cells in healthy people across ages (dated by TCRdb to the mid-2010s). Regarding the complete study: In model experiments, template switching captured about one uniquely barcoded TCR beta cDNA molecule for every two T cells. To avoid experimental bias, donors of different ages were distributed randomly across sequencing lanes. The donors were split into four age groups: young (average around 15 years), middle-aged (39), aged (over 55) and long-lived (over 80). The study measured age-related changes in TCR beta repertoire diversity using deep sequencing normalized with unique cDNA molecular identifiers. The study analyzed two additional independent replicas of 1 million unique cDNA reads from the same blood draw for two donors, one aged 18 to 29 and one aged 80 or older.

The library was obtained by 5' RACE. The reads were generated on an Illumina HiSeq 2500. A second roughly 7 to 11 cycle PCR used a sample-barcoded 5' primer and a J-beta primer mix. Each TCR beta cDNA molecule received a unique molecular identifier from a template-switch 5' adaptor carrying 12 random nucleotides. At least 3 million CDR3-containing paired-end reads were obtained from each sample. The Mint cDNA synthesis kit, primed by a TRBC-specific oligonucleotide, was used to synthesize first-strand cDNA from all RNA. Following uracil-DNA glycosylase treatment, a first 18-cycle PCR with universal primers M1SS and BC2_uni_R was performed on all cDNA. Under the source paper's analysis protocol: For normalization, 1 million high-quality reads were randomly selected from each sample, with every read carrying a distinct molecular identifier. Reads with shared molecular identifiers were discarded instead of being binned into consensus sequences. MiTCR, run with a Q25 quality threshold and the strictest error-elimination algorithm, handled CDR3 identification, clonotype clustering and error correction. A nonparametric unseen species model with Euler transformation was used to estimate a lower bound on total TCR beta diversity. TCRdb took the public reads, trimmed them with fastp at Q25, ran MiXCR for clone calling and kept in-frame beta chains. Every CDR3 protein is listed once, alongside the most common genes and DNA of its rows. The V and J calls were not made by the authors but by TCRdb's processing. This sample holds a few hundred thousand distinct CDR3 sequences; around 29% were observed only once. The top ten constitute around 29% of the sample.

As encoded in the germline V gene (reference sequence), CDR1 is LGHDT while CDR2 is YNNKEL. Trimming takes 4 bases off V and 3 bases off J; junction bases not matched to a gene: 6. Taken from cysteine to phenylalanine, the CDR3 has 14 residues. Solely the CDR3 DNA is kept, with 42 bases framed from the first base. Systemically healthy Caucasian individuals from Russia, 35 to 50 in total and aged roughly 6 to 100 years, were included as donors. Ten milliliters of peripheral blood were drawn from each donor into EDTA-treated Vacutainer tubes. Ficoll-Paque density-gradient centrifugation was used to isolate PBMCs, with at least 6.5 million per sample. Total RNA, at least 5 micrograms per sample, was extracted from PBMCs with Trizol reagent. For every donor, flow cytometry on a PBMC aliquot measured the percentage of naive CD45RAhigh/CD27high T cells. Study-wide conclusions, independent of this receptor: There was a strong correlation between observed TCR beta diversity and the percentage of naive T cells measured by flow cytometry. The CMV infection status of donors was not known, potentially confounding age-related changes in expanded clonotypes. Estimates of total diversity based on one million sequenced T cells were regarded as lower bounds and as underestimates. As age increased, observed TCR beta diversity per million T cells dropped in a roughly linear way, and a significant reduction was already evident by age 40. Compared with the aged group, the long-lived group had more naive CD4+ T cells, fewer expanded clones and increased TCR diversity, a pattern suggesting age selection. Since profiling was done on bulk unsorted PBMCs, naive and antigen-experienced compartments could not be conclusively compared.

The sequenced material came from blood. Rearrangement joined TRBV3-1 to TRBJ2-7; 7 bases in the junction line up with TRBD2. This sequence originates from a woman in her seventies in good health. The CDR3 protein: CASSPKREGYEQYF. The DNA sequence reads TGTGCCAGCAGCCCCAAGCGGGAAGGCTACGAGCAGTACTTC.